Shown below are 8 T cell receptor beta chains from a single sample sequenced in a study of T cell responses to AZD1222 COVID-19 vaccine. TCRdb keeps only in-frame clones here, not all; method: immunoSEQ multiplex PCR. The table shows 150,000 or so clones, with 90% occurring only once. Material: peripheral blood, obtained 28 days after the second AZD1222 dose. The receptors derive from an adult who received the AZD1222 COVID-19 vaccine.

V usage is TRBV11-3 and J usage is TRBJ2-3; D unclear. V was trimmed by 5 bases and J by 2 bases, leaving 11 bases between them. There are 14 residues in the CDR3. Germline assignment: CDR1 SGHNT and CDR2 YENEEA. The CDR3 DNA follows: TGTGCCAGCAGCCCCGGCGGTATCACAGATACGCAGTATTTT. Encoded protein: CASSPGGITDTQYF.

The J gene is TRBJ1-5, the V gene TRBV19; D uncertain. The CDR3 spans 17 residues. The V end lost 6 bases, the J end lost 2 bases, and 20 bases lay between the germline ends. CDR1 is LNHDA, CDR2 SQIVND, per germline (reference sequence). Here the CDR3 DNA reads TGTGCCAGTAGCTACCTCTCTCTGCGTGGGGGCAATCAGCCCCAGCATTTT. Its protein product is CASSYLSLRGGNQPQHF.

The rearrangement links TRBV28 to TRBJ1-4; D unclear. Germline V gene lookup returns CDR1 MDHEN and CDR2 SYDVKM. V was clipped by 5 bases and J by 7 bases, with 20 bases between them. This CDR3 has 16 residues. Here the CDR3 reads CASSHLSDPGSEKLFF. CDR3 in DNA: TGTGCCAGCAGTCACCTCAGTGACCCAGGAAGTGAAAAACTGTTTTTT.

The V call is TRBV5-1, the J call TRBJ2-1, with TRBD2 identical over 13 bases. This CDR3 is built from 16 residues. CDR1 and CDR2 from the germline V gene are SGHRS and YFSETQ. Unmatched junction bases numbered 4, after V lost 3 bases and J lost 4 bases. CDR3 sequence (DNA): TGCGCCAGCAGCTCAGAGACTAGCGGGGGGTACAATGAGCAGTTCTTC. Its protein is CASSSETSGGYNEQFF.

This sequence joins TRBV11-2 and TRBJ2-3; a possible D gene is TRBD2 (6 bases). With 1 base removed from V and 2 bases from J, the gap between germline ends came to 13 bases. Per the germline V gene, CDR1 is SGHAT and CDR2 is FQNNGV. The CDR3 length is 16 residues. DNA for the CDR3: TGTGCCAGCAGCTTAGGGGGCGGGACCCTCACAGATACGCAGTATTTT. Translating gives CASSLGGGTLTDTQYF.

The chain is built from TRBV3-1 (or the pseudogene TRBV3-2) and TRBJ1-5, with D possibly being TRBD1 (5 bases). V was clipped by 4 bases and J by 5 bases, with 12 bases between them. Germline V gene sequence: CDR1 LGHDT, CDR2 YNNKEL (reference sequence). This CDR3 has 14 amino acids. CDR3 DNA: TGTGCCAGCAGCCTAAATGGGGGGGATCAGCCCCAGCATTTT. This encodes CASSLNGGDQPQHF.

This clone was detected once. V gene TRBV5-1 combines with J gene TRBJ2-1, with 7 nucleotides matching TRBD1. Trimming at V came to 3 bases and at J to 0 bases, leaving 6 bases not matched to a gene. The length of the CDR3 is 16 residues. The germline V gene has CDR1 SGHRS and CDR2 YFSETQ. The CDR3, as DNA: TGCGCCAGCAGCTCGGGACAGACGAGCTCCTACAATGAGCAGTTCTTC. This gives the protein CASSSGQTSSYNEQFF.

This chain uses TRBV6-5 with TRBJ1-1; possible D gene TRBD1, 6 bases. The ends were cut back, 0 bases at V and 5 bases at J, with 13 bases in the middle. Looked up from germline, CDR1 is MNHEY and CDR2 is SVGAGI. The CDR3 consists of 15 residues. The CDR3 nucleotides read TGTGCCAGCAGTTACTCTATACAGGGTAGGACTGAAGCTTTCTTT. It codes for CASSYSIQGRTEAFF.